The entry below describes one TCR beta chain. What it binds is unknown. Assay used: immunoSEQ multiplex PCR; TCRdb lists only in-frame clones, some missing. This table holds 100,000 to 150,000 clones, approximately 88% found once. The record originates from a study of T cell responses to AZD1222 COVID-19 vaccine. Notes on the study in general: Spike was spanned by vaccine-associated CD4 TCRs, which were dominant at 160-218 and 743-854. It should be noted that donors were predominantly white British and more often female, and clonal diversity was possibly underestimated. The peak T cell response came first, and repertoires were sampled only after it.

CDR1 SNHLY and CDR2 FYNNEI come from the germline V gene. V was clipped by 6 bases and J by 0 bases, with 5 bases between them. CDR3 length: 13 amino acids. This specimen was peripheral blood, taken on day 0 of AZD1222 vaccination. The receptor's source is an adult in good health. The chain employs TRBV2 and TRBJ2-2; no clear D gene. CDR3 region: CASRIANTGELFF. The CDR3 nucleotides are TGTGCCAGCAGGATTGCGAACACCGGGGAGCTGTTTTTT. The variable domain in full, with the rest retrieved from reference TRBV2 and TRBJ2-2, is EPEVTQTPSHQVTQMGQEVILRCVPISNHLYFYWYRQILGQKVEFLVSFYNNEISEKSEIFDDQFSVERPDGSNFTLKIRSTKLEDSAMYFCASRIANTGELFFGEGSRLTVL.